This T cell receptor beta chain was recovered during a study of blood T cell repertoires in COVID-19. Study in general: Acute and convalescent COVID-19 specimens originated in the United States, Italy and Spain. PBMCs, B-cell-depleted T cells, or T cells provided the cDNA or gDNA that made up the material.

Original processing methods: Using reference gene primer amplification, nucleated cell counts were estimated. TCRdb's table, derived via immunoSEQ multiplex PCR, lists solely in-frame clones and lacks some. V and J calls and clone size follow that table, whereas D and trimming were derived from the DNA. The data contain about 130,000 clones, approximately 83% of them seen just once; the ten biggest clones take up under 8%. There are 15 residues in the CDR3. The V end lost 3 bases, the J end lost 0 bases, and 10 bases lay between the germline ends. Germline assignment: CDR1 KGHDR and CDR2 SFDVKD. The gene calls are TRBV24-1 and TRBJ1-2; D not certain. The clonotype originates from an older man with active or convalescent COVID-19. The specimen sequenced was peripheral blood. CDR3 in amino acids: CATSDNRGSNYGYTF. CDR3 sequence (DNA): TGTGCCACCAGTGATAATCGGGGTTCTAACTATGGCTACACCTTC.